This T cell receptor beta chain was recovered during a study of shared clonotypes between healthy human individuals. Across the whole study: Three plates were used per donor for CD4 naive, three for CD4 memory, two for CD8 naive and one for CD8 memory.

Germline V gives CDR1 KGHSH, CDR2 LQKENI. Trimming cost V 4 bases and J 0 bases; bases outside gene matches: 6. This CDR3 region has 16 residues. Assay execution proceeded at the deep level. Some clones are missing from TCRdb's copy, which holds only in-frame ones; the method was immunoSEQ multiplex PCR. The sample has some 2.4 million clones, approximately 93% seen once. With regard to this clone: As yet, its antigen is unknown.

Study findings and constraints: Rarefaction exposed incomplete sorted-subset sequencing despite large depth. Apart from blood, nothing was sampled; tissue repertoires likely differ.

The chain is built from TRBV18 and TRBJ1-1; 9 positions match TRBD1. Sequencing was carried out using naive CD4+ T cells from PBMCs. Subset reported: CD45RA+ positively selected. The receptor was derived from a man aged 18-30 years in good health. Some clones in this sample may be carry-over from other donors' samples. The CDR3 nucleotides are TGTGCCAGCTCACTACAATACAGGGGGCTGAACACTGAAGCTTTCTTT. Amino acid sequence: CASSLQYRGLNTEAFF.